Below, 27 T cell receptor beta chains from the same sample are listed, as sequenced in a study of identical twins listed by TCRdb under 2016. Library creation used 5' RACE. TCRdb names Illumina HiSeq 2000 as the instrument used. TCRdb reworked the public reads: Q25 trimming with fastp, MiXCR clone assembly, productive beta chains retained. Entries that share a CDR3 protein sequence are merged under the most common genes and DNA. In all, the sample holds about 520,000 distinct CDR3 sequences, and approximately 22% of those were seen once. 0.8% to 1% of the sample is in the top ten clones. This sample also belongs to another study, concerning T cells expressing NK-cell markers.

The sample comprised CD4+ T cells sorted from blood. Every receptor here comes from a woman aged 18-29 years in good health.

J is TRBJ2-1 and V is TRBV6-2 or TRBV6-3; TRBD2 might be the D (5 bases). CDR1 and CDR2 (germline): MNHEY, SVGEGT. There are 15 residues in the CDR3. With 5 bases removed from V and 9 bases from J, the gap between germline ends came to 20 bases. The CDR3 spells CASSPASNRRGEQFF. DNA of the CDR3: TGTGCCAGCAGTCCCGCTAGCAATCGCCGCGGTGAGCAGTTCTTC.

This clonotype has ten or more counts. This chain uses TRBV6-5 with TRBJ2-5; TRBD2 agrees at 8 bases. Germline V gives CDR1 MNHEY, CDR2 SVGAGI. J was trimmed by 4 bases and V by 4 bases; bases with no gene match: 14. CDR3 length equals 17 residues. CDR3 region: CASSSSGSRVDVETQYF. The CDR3 nucleotides are TGTGCCAGCAGTTCAAGCGGGAGTCGGGTGGACGTAGAGACCCAGTACTTC.

This clonotype was observed a handful of times. J is TRBJ1-3 and V is TRBV20-1; D gene unclear. V lost 2 bases, J lost 0 bases, and 2 bases lay in between. Per the germline V gene, CDR1 is DFQATT and CDR2 is SNEGSKA (reference sequence). The CDR3 contains 12 residues. The CDR3 reads CSARNSGNTIYF. The CDR3 DNA reads as TGCAGTGCTAGAAACTCTGGAAACACCATATATTTT.

V gene TRBV12-3 or TRBV12-4 combines with J gene TRBJ2-1; TRBD2 is a possible D gene (5 bases). V lost 7 bases and J 0 bases, leaving 10 bases between the germline ends. This CDR3 has 14 amino acids. CDR3 sequence (DNA): TGTGCCAGCACCTCAGCGGCCTCCTACAATGAGCAGTTCTTC. This encodes CASTSAASYNEQFF.

The V gene is TRBV27, the J gene TRBJ1-1; D call uncertain. Germline V gene sequence: CDR1 MNHEY, CDR2 SMNVEV (reference sequence). CDR3 length equals 16 residues. Trimming shortened V by 0 bases and J by 0 bases, and 11 bases separated the two germline ends. In DNA, the CDR3 is TGTGCCAGCAGTTTATCGGGTATCCGGGTGAACACTGAAGCTTTCTTT. Its translation: CASSLSGIRVNTEAFF.

This clonotype came up a few times. The rearrangement joins TRBV7-2 to TRBJ2-3; D might be TRBD2 (5 bases). The V gene lost 3 bases and the J gene lost 6 bases, with 13 bases spanning the gap. Germline V gene data show CDR1 as SGHTA and CDR2 as FQGNSA. CDR3 length: 14 residues. The CDR3 nucleotides are TGTGCCAGCAGCTTCGCCTCAAGGGAGGATACGCAGTATTTT. Its translation is CASSFASREDTQYF.

The sample holds a few counts of this clonotype. This chain links TRBV6-1 with TRBJ1-1, with D perhaps matching TRBD1 (6 bases). Germline V CDR1 and CDR2: MNHNS, SASEGT. Between the trimmed V and J ends, which lost 6 bases and 2 bases, there was a span of 13 bases. The CDR3 has 14 residues. CDR3 coding DNA: TGTGCCAGCAGGGGTCCGGGACATAACACTGAAGCTTTCTTT. It yields the protein CASRGPGHNTEAFF.

This clonotype was seen ten or more times. The chain is built from TRBV7-2 and TRBJ2-1; D remains unclear. Trimming took off 4 bases at V and 5 bases at J, with 9 bases between the two ends. Germline V gene lookup returns CDR1 SGHTA and CDR2 FQGNSA. The CDR3 contains 13 residues. The CDR3 region has the DNA TGTGCCAGCAGCTATGGCCCGAACAATGAGCAGTTCTTC. Its protein product is CASSYGPNNEQFF. The full variable domain, in which reference TRBV7-2 and TRBJ2-1 provide the parts outside the CDR3, is GAGVSQSPSNKVTEKGKDVELRCDPISGHTALYWYRQSLGQGLEFLIYFQGNSAPDKSGLPSDRFSAERTGGSVSTLTIQRTQQEDSAVYLCASSYGPNNEQFFGPGTRLTVL.

Worth noting for this clonotype: A read error may produce the germline difference seen at one junction end. The rearrangement links TRBV3-1 to TRBJ1-1; TRBD1 aligns across 7 bases. Germline loops: CDR1 LGHDT, CDR2 YNNKEL (reference sequence). The CDR3 is 14 amino acids. CDR3 bases: TGTGCCAGCACCCGAGGGGACAGATACACTGAAGCTCTCTTT. Its translation is CASTRGDRYTEALF.

The chain has TRBV24-1 and TRBJ1-1, with TRBD1 matching over 8 bases. The CDR3 spans 16 residues. Germline CDR1 KGHDR, CDR2 SFDVKD. Trimming at V came to 4 bases and at J to 6 bases, leaving 12 bases not matched to a gene. The CDR3, as DNA: TGTGCCACCAGTGACTATCCGGAGGACAGGGAACCTGAAGCTTTCTTT. This sequence encodes CATSDYPEDREPEAFF.

The table lists this clonotype with a few counts. V usage is TRBV12-3 or TRBV12-4 and J usage is TRBJ2-1; D is uncertain. This CDR3 region has 13 residues. Trimming took 2 bases from V and 4 from J, leaving 6 bases between them. CDR3 sequence: CASSLRQYNEQFF. In nucleotides, the CDR3 is TGTGCCAGCAGTTTACGACAATACAATGAGCAGTTCTTC.

The chain has TRBV5-1 and TRBJ2-7; 8 nucleotides match TRBD2. Germline V gene lookup returns CDR1 SGHRS and CDR2 YFSETQ. The CDR3 spans 14 residues. The trim removed 2 bases at V and 7 bases at J, leaving 8 bases unmatched. The CDR3 DNA reads as TGCGCCAGCAGCTTCCCCAGCGGGAGCGGTGAGCAGTACTTC. It yields the protein CASSFPSGSGEQYF.

The chain recombines TRBV6-5 with TRBJ1-6; D unclear. The ends were cut back, 4 bases at V and 8 bases at J, with 12 bases in the middle. The germline V gene has CDR1 MNHEY and CDR2 SVGAGI. The CDR3 is 14 amino acids. CDR3 amino acids: CASSSLGDYSPLHF. The CDR3, as DNA: TGTGCCAGCAGTTCCCTCGGGGATTATTCACCCCTCCACTTT.

There are a few counts of this clonotype. The chain is built from TRBV20-1 and TRBJ2-5, with 8 bases fitting TRBD1. V was pared by 0 bases and J by 7 bases, with 10 bases of the junction left unmatched. Germline CDR1 is DFQATT and CDR2 is SNEGSKA (reference sequence). The CDR3 is 15 residues long. CDR3 sequence: CSARDSSTGEGTQYF. CDR3 DNA sequence: TGCAGTGCTAGAGATAGTTCGACAGGGGAAGGGACCCAGTACTTC.

This chain links TRBV29-1 with TRBJ1-5, with D possibly being TRBD1 (6 bases). The CDR3 runs 14 residues. V gave up 6 bases and J gave up 2 bases, with 14 bases separating them. Germline-derived CDR1 and CDR2 are SQVTM and ANQGSEA. CDR3 nucleotide sequence: TGCAGCGTCGGGGGGGGCCTTGGCAATCAGCCCCAGCATTTT. Its protein is CSVGGGLGNQPQHF.

The chain uses TRBV2 and TRBJ1-2; 7 nucleotides agree with TRBD1. The germline V gene has CDR1 SNHLY and CDR2 FYNNEI. The CDR3 is 15 amino acids. The trim removed 6 bases at V and 0 bases at J, leaving 7 bases unmatched. CDR3 amino acids: CASRMTGWSNYGYTF. The CDR3, as DNA: TGTGCCAGCAGGATGACAGGGTGGTCTAACTATGGCTACACCTTC. Full variable domain (outside the CDR3, taken from reference TRBV2 and TRBJ1-2): EPEVTQTPSHQVTQMGQEVILRCVPISNHLYFYWYRQILGQKVEFLVSFYNNEISEKSEIFDDQFSVERPDGSNFTLKIRSTKLEDSAMYFCASRMTGWSNYGYTFGSGTRLTVV.

CDR3 DNA sequence: TGTGCCTGGGACAGGGGGGACTCCTACGAGCAGTACTTC. This sequence encodes CAWDRGDSYEQYF. This chain joins TRBV30 and TRBJ2-7, with 9 bases matching TRBD1. The CDR3 spans 13 residues. V lost 5 bases and J lost 0; bases outside the gene matches: 2. CDR1 is GTSNPN and CDR2 is SVGIG in the germline V gene (reference sequence).

J is TRBJ2-3 and V is TRBV18; D is uncertain. Per the germline V gene, CDR1 is KGHSH and CDR2 is LQKENI. The CDR3 runs to 13 residues. The ends were cut back, 2 bases at V and 9 bases at J, with 12 bases in the middle. Here the CDR3 DNA reads TGTGCCAGCTCACCAGGTGAGAGGACGACGCAGTATTTT. Translated: CASSPGERTTQYF.

This chain connects TRBV9 to TRBJ2-5; weak D call: TRBD1 (5 bases). The germline V gene encodes CDR1 SGDLS and CDR2 YYNGEE. The V and J ends lost 0 bases and 4 bases respectively, with 10 bases between them. The length of the CDR3 is 14 residues. Here the CDR3 DNA reads TGTGCCAGCAGCGTAGCAGGGAACGGAGAGACCCAGTACTTC. Translation gives CASSVAGNGETQYF.

This clonotype has just a few counts. The V and J genes are TRBV6-1 and TRBJ2-3, with TRBD2 identical over 13 bases. Germline values: CDR1 MNHNS, CDR2 SASEGT. With 6 bases clipped from V and 1 base from J, the junction kept 10 bases outside the gene matches. CDR3 length equals 18 residues. In DNA, the CDR3 is TGTGCCAGCAGCAAAACTAGCGGGGGGGCCGGCGGCACAGATACGCAGTATTTT. This translates into CASSKTSGGAGGTDTQYF.

The V and J genes are TRBV29-1 and TRBJ2-1; 10 bases line up with TRBD2. CDR1 and CDR2 (germline): SQVTM, ANQGSEA. J was trimmed by 7 bases and V by 6 bases; bases with no gene match: 12. The CDR3 contains 15 residues. CDR3 protein: CSVAWPSGSRNEQFF. Written as DNA, the CDR3 is TGCAGCGTGGCGTGGCCTAGCGGGAGTAGGAATGAGCAGTTCTTC.

A few counts support this clonotype. This chain joins TRBV6-2 or TRBV6-3 and TRBJ2-1, with 14 positions matching TRBD2. The V gene's germline CDR1 is MNHEY and CDR2 SVGEGT. V lost 2 bases, J lost 3 bases, and 9 bases stayed unmatched. This CDR3 is 19 amino acids long. This CDR3 is CASSYRLAGGPEVYNEQFF. The CDR3 nucleotides read TGTGCCAGCAGTTACCGACTAGCGGGAGGGCCTGAGGTCTACAATGAGCAGTTCTTC.

This clonotype was detected only a few times. V gene TRBV29-1 combines with J gene TRBJ2-7, with D maybe TRBD1 (6 bases). Deletions cut 6 bases from V and 3 bases from J, with 15 bases between. From germline, CDR1 is SQVTM and CDR2 ANQGSEA. This CDR3 has 13 residues. The CDR3 nucleotides read TGCAGCGTCCGAGGAACAGGGAGCTACGAGCAGTACTTC. Translating gives CSVRGTGSYEQYF.

This clonotype was counted many times. This chain joins TRBV29-1 and TRBJ2-6; 8 bases line up with TRBD1. Germline trimming cut 7 bases from V and 4 bases from J; bases unmatched to any gene: 15. Germline loops: CDR1 SQVTM, CDR2 ANQGSEA. The CDR3 length is 17 residues. CDR3 coding DNA: TGCAGCGGGCGGGACAGGCTATTTCTTTCCGGGGCCAACGTCCTGACTTTC. This encodes CSGRDRLFLSGANVLTF. Combining the CDR3 with reference TRBV29-1 and TRBJ2-6 gives the whole variable domain SAVISQKPSRDICQRGTSLTIQCQVDSQVTMMFWYRQQPGQSLTLIATANQGSEATYESGFVIDKFPISRPNLTFSTLTVSNMSPEDSSIYLCSGRDRLFLSGANVLTFGAGSRLTVL.

CDR3: CASSYSGQSYEQYF. CDR3 DNA: TGTGCCAGCAGTTACTCGGGACAGTCCTACGAGCAGTACTTC. The rearrangement links TRBV6-5 to TRBJ2-7; TRBD1 aligns across 7 bases. Germline V gives CDR1 MNHEY, CDR2 SVGAGI. With V trimmed by 0 bases and J by 1 base, 0 bases remained unmatched. This CDR3 contains 14 residues.

The chain links TRBV6-5 to TRBJ1-4; no definite D call. V shed 4 bases and J shed 10 bases, with 16 bases lying between them. Germline values: CDR1 MNHEY, CDR2 SVGAGI. This CDR3 is built from 14 residues. The CDR3 DNA reads as TGTGCCAGCAGTTTCTTTGCAGGTTCGAGAAAACTGTTTTTT. Protein: CASSFFAGSRKLFF.

This clonotype occurred a few times. The chain employs TRBV12-5 and TRBJ1-2, with TRBD1 matching over 7 bases. V lost 5 bases, J lost 6 bases, and 3 bases stayed unmatched. The CDR3 consists of 12 residues. The germline V gene encodes CDR1 LGHNT and CDR2 FRNRAP. As DNA, the CDR3 is TGTGCTAGTGGTCCCAGGGGGAATGGCTACACCTTC. Amino acids: CASGPRGNGYTF.